This record covers a single T cell receptor (beta chain). The antigen is undetermined. The data stem from a study of T cell repertoires in cytomegalovirus infection. Trimming cost V 7 bases and J 8 bases; bases outside gene matches: 8. Per the germline V gene, CDR1 is MNHEY and CDR2 is SMNVEV (reference sequence). CDR3 length: 14 residues. TCRdb reanalysed the reads using MiXCR and keeps one entry per CDR3 protein. The sample lists some 350,000 distinct CDR3 sequences; 29% were seen once. The genes are TRBV27 and TRBJ1-2; 12 bases are a match to TRBD1. This specimen was cultured PBMCs, taken from culture after CMV antigen stimulation. The clonotype comes from a human donor in good health (CMV status not recorded). Some clones in this sample may be carry-over from other donors' samples. Here the CDR3 reads CASNPGQGARGYTF. In DNA form, the CDR3 reads TGTGCCAGCAACCCGGGACAGGGGGCGCGGGGCTACACCTTC.